This T cell receptor (beta chain) was captured by sequencing in a study of vaccination effects on CD4 cells after COVID-19 (dated by TCRdb to between 2022 and 2023). Regarding the study in general: Across the study, the median time from the second dose to post-vaccine sampling was 72 days (range 14 to 241). The study compared SARS-CoV-2 spike-specific CD4+ TCR repertoires before and after mRNA vaccination in COVID-19 convalescent patients and infection-naive vaccine recipients. The full study included approximately nine COVID-19 convalescent patients and several SARS-CoV-2-naive healthy vaccine recipients. Cultures from other donors in the study were sequenced using the Oncomine TCR Beta short-read assay on an Illumina iSeq 100.

What the work shows at the level of the full study, not this receptor alone: The study was limited by a small number of convalescent patients, and early post-infection timepoints were lacking. In healthy vaccine recipients, vaccine-induced clones were almost all SARS-CoV-2 mono-reactive, with only 1 of 255 being cross-reactive with common cold coronaviruses. Marked clonal contraction was observed in both infection-induced and vaccine-induced clones at late post-vaccination timepoints, consistent with waning T cell responses.

For this clone: It lacks a known antigen. No qualities accompany the bases; no much larger clone lies one base away.

The library relied on the immunoSEQ multiplex PCR assay. DNA from the cultured and isolated CD4+ T cells underwent TCR beta CDR3 sequencing. In the source study's methods: Non-productive TCR sequences were removed and reads were trimmed to the CDR3 region, keeping CDR3s of at least 7 amino acids. Antigen-specific clonotypes were identified using the MANAFEST web app by comparison of expansion in peptide wells against reference cultures. For clones to be considered positive, expansion at FDR<0.05 versus reference and all other wells, an odds ratio above 5, and a frequency above 0.1% in two replicate wells were required. A clonotype was defined as cross-reactive if the clonotype was significantly expanded both in SARS-CoV-2 spike wells and in at least one common cold coronavirus spike condition. CDR3 similarity was assessed by Levenshtein distance with the stringdist R package, and unrooted trees were built with ape in R 3.6.1. The table was pulled from immuneACCESS by TCRdb, which kept in-frame rearrangements only. Such tables lose some clones; where checked, under half of the loss comes from unresolved V genes, and the rest has no known cause. V, J and clone size are taken as reported in that table, and D and trimming were inferred from the DNA itself. The sample includes fewer than 80,000 clones, with 70% to 75% observed a single time. Less than 2% of the sample is held by the ten biggest clonotypes.

To identify antigen-specific CD4+ T cell clonotypes by their expansion, the ViraFEST assay first stimulated PBMC with viral peptide pools and then applied TCR sequencing. After less than eleven days of culture, CD4+ T cells were isolated with the EasySep CD4+ T cell isolation kit. Each participant received two doses of an mRNA SARS-CoV-2 vaccine, either BNT162b2 or mRNA-1273. Negative nucleocapsid antibody results before and after vaccination confirmed that the healthy vaccine recipients had no prior SARS-CoV-2 infection. Each well held roughly 2.2 million PBMC cultured in IMDM containing roughly 5.1% human AB serum, 8.5 to 10 IU/ml IL-2 and gentamicin, along with around 9.4 ug/ml peptides. Half of the culture medium was replaced with fresh IL-2-containing medium on days 3 and 7. Unless noted otherwise, every peptide stimulation condition was cultured in triplicate wells. PBMC were separated from whole blood using Ficoll-Paque Plus gradient centrifugation and were then either cryopreserved at -140C or used fresh. The overlapping peptide pools covered the spike proteins of SARS-CoV-2 and of the common cold coronaviruses HCoV-NL63, HCoV-OC43 and HCoV-229E. The QIAamp micro DNA kit was used to extract genomic DNA from the cultured CD4+ T cells.

Sequencing used CD4+ T cells from PBMCs cultured with HCoV-229E spike peptides, obtained after COVID-19 vaccination. What this sample's cell subset or site label stands for: HCoV-229E spike overlapping peptide pool stimulation. The TCR comes from a human donor who received a COVID-19 vaccine.

The sequence in DNA is TGTGCCATCATGCGACAGGTGGATAGGACAGATACGCAGTATTTT. Its protein reads: CAIMRQVDRTDTQYF. This chain is built from TRBV10-3 and TRBJ2-3; a tentative D call is TRBD1 (6 bases match). The germline V gene gives CDR1 as ENHRY and CDR2 as SYGVKD. Measured from the cysteine to the phenylalanine, the CDR3 is 15 residues long. The read is trimmed to its CDR3 DNA, 45 bases read in frame from base 1. Cut back by 7 bases and 3 bases, the V and J ends lie 17 bases apart.